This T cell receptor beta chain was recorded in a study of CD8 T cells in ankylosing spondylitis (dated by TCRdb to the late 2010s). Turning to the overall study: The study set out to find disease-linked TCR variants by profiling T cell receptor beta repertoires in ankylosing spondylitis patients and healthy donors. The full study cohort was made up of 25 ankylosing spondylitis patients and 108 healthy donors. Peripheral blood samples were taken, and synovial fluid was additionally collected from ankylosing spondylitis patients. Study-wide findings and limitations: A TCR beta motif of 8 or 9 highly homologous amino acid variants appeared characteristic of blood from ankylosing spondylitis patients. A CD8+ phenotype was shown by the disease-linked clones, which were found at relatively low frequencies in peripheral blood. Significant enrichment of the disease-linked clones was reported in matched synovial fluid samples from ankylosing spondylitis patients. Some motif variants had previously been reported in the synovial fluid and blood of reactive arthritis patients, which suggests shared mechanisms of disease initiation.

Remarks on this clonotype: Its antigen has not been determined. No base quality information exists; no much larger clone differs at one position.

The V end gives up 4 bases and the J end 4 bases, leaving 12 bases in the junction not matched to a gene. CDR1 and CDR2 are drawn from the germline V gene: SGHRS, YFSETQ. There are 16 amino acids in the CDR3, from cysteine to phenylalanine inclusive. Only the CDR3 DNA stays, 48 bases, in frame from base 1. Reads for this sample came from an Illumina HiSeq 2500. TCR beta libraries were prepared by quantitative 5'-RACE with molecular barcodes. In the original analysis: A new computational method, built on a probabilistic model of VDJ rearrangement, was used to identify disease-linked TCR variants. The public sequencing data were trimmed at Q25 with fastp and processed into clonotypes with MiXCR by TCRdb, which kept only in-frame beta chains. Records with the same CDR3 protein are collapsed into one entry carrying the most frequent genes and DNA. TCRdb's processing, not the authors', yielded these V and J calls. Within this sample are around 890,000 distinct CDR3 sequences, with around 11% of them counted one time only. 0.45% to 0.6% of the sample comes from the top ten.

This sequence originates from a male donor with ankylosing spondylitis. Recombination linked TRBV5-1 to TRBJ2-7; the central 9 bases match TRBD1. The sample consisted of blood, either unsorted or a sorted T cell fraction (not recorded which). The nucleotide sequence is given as TGCGCCAGCAGCCTTGGACCTACCGGACAGGGGTACGAGCAGTACTTC. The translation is CASSLGPTGQGYEQYF.